Listed below are T cell receptor beta chains from one sample, sequenced in a study of patients and donors after allogeneic stem cell transplantation. MiXCR, applied by TCRdb to the RT-PCR reads, yields one record per CDR3 protein. The sample records roughly 940,000 distinct CDR3 sequences, under 20% being singletons. The sequencing input was blood, either unsorted or a sorted T cell fraction (not recorded which). Receptor source: a human donor who was either an allogeneic HSCT recipient or a stem cell or donor lymphocyte infusion donor (not recorded which). It is not recorded whose cells these are; they may come from a transplant donor. The conserved cysteine and the conserved F or W are not part of the CDR3 here. The D gene is left open where the match is weak.

v_call	d_call	j_call	cdr3_aa
TRBV7-6	TRBD2	TRBJ2-1	ASSGPGLAAYNEQF
TRBV5-1	TRBD2	TRBJ2-7	ASSLDRRLADYEQY
TRBV12-3/TRBV12-4	TRBD2	TRBJ2-1	ASSWGTSGRASYNEQF
TRBV6-1	TRBD1	TRBJ2-7	ASRRSQGASYEQY
TRBV20-1	-	TRBJ1-1	SARVGGLNTEAF
TRBV2	TRBD2	TRBJ2-1	ASSEALAGGGEQF
TRBV25-1	-	TRBJ2-5	ASIGRIQETQY
TRBV12-3/TRBV12-4	-	TRBJ1-5	ASSRIDSNQPQH
TRBV25-1	TRBD1	TRBJ1-6	ASSALDRDHSPLH
TRBV15	-	TRBJ2-3	ATSRIGSTDTQY
TRBV6-1	TRBD1	TRBJ1-3	ASSEAIFRTGKAVNTIY
TRBV7-3	-	TRBJ2-1	ASSWDPRLGQF
TRBV20-1	-	TRBJ2-7	SATRDRPRNEQY
TRBV6-1	-	TRBJ1-1	ASSRPSRRAPEAF
TRBV20-1	-	TRBJ2-5	SAREWGGGPRETQY
TRBV20-1	-	TRBJ2-3	SASRADTQY
TRBV25-1	-	TRBJ1-2	ASSESGAVESLNNNGYT
TRBV27	-	TRBJ2-3	ASSLYRGAIADTEY
TRBV11-1	TRBD1	TRBJ1-6	ASSLRGQGASSYNSPLH
TRBV27	TRBD1	TRBJ2-7	ASSFRTGASEQY
TRBV11-2	-	TRBJ2-7	ASSLAAGASTSYEQY
TRBV5-1	-	TRBJ1-1	ASSATGPNNPIF
TRBV21-1	-	TRBJ1-1	ATLKRGQRNTEAF
TRBV5-1	TRBD2	TRBJ2-7	ASSLALAGRSYEQY
TRBV6-5	-	TRBJ2-2	ASSYGRSNTGELF
TRBV5-4	TRBD1	TRBJ2-1	AGLHRDSSYNEQF
TRBV12-3/TRBV12-4	-	TRBJ2-3	ASSRSDGKRTDTQY
TRBV6-1	-	TRBJ2-4	ASRTPRGADIQY
TRBV6-2/TRBV6-3	TRBD1	TRBJ1-4	ASSYSPGQVSTNEKLF